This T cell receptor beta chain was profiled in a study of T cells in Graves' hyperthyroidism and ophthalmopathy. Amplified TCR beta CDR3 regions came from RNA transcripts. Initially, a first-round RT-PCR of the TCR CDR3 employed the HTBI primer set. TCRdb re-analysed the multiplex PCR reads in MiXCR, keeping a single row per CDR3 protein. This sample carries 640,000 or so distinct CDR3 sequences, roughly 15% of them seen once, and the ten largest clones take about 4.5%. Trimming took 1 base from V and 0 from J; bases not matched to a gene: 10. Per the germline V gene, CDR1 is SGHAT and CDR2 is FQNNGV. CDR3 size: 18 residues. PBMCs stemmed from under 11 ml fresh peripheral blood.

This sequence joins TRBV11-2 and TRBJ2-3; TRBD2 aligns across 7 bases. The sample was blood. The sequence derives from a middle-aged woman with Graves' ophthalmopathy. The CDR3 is CASSLGWGRDASTDTQYF. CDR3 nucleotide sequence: TGTGCCAGCAGCTTAGGTTGGGGGAGGGACGCCAGCACAGATACGCAGTATTTT.